The 23 T cell receptor beta chains below come from one sample, sequenced in a study of cytomegalovirus exposure and HLA in healthy donors. Use of 60 Vbeta and 13 Jbeta primers characterized the PCR. Profiled with immunoSEQ multiplex PCR; TCRdb holds only in-frame clones, not every one. The sample holds some 110,000 clones, approximately 70% seen once. The sample consisted of PBMCs. Every receptor here comes from a man aged 30-40 years in good health and CMV-seronegative.

Of note for this clone: A read error may produce the germline difference seen at one junction end. This chain uses TRBV7-7 with TRBJ2-1, with 8 bases identical to TRBD1. Germline-derived CDR1 and CDR2 are SSHAT and FNYEAQ (reference sequence). This CDR3 has 15 residues. The CDR3 is CASSSGQGGKNEQFF. CDR3 sequence (DNA): TGTGCTAGCAGCTCTGGACAGGGCGGAAAAAATGAGCAGTTCTTC.

The chain combines TRBV18 with TRBJ1-1; D is unresolved. With 2 bases removed from V and 1 base from J, the gap between germline ends came to 8 bases. This CDR3 contains 14 residues. Germline CDR1 is KGHSH and CDR2 is LQKENI. As DNA, the CDR3 is TGTGCCAGCTCACCATATACAGAGAACACTGAAGCTTTCTTT. Translated, it gives CASSPYTENTEAFF.

The CDR3 here is CASSFQTGFEQFF. In DNA, the CDR3 is TGTGCCAGCAGTTTCCAAACAGGGTTCGAGCAGTTCTTC. The chain employs TRBV27 and TRBJ2-1, with D perhaps TRBD1 (6 bases). Germline CDR1 is MNHEY and CDR2 is SMNVEV (reference sequence). Trimming shortened V by 3 bases and J by 10 bases, and 13 bases separated the two germline ends. This CDR3 region has 13 residues.

The V gene is TRBV30, the J gene TRBJ2-7, with TRBD2 identical over 7 bases. V shed 0 bases and J 3 bases; nucleotides not matched to a gene: 8. The CDR3 runs to 15 residues. Germline loops: CDR1 GTSNPN, CDR2 SVGIG (reference sequence). For the CDR3, the DNA is TGTGCCTGGAGTGTTTCGCGGGAGTCCATCTACGAGCAGTACTTC. It specifies CAWSVSRESIYEQYF.

This clone has just a few counts. The chain recombines TRBV14 with TRBJ2-2; D remains ambiguous. The CDR3 is 14 amino acids. Trimming removed 1 base from V and 6 bases from J, with 9 bases in between. The germline V gene has CDR1 SGHDN and CDR2 FVKESK. CDR3 sequence: CASSQAFYAGELFF. Written as DNA, the CDR3 is TGTGCCAGCAGCCAAGCTTTCTACGCCGGGGAGCTGTTTTTT.

This clone appeared a single time. The chain employs TRBV5-1 and TRBJ2-7; D perhaps matches TRBD1 (6 bases). CDR1 SGHRS and CDR2 YFSETQ come from the germline V gene. The V and J ends lost 7 bases and 8 bases respectively, with 22 bases between them. The CDR3 extends over 14 amino acids. In DNA, the CDR3 is TGCGCCAGCCGGCGAAGCTTGGACAGATCACAGCAGTACTTC. Translation: CASRRSLDRSQQYF.

This chain connects TRBV7-9 to TRBJ2-6; D remains ambiguous. Germline CDR1 and CDR2: SEHNR and FQNEAQ (reference sequence). V dropped 5 bases and J dropped 3 bases, with 14 bases sitting between them. The CDR3 consists of 16 residues. The CDR3 sequence: CASSPTRVRGANVLTF. DNA for the CDR3: TGTGCCAGCAGCCCTACTCGCGTGCGTGGGGCCAACGTCCTGACTTTC.

This sequence joins TRBV7-9 and TRBJ2-1; 7 nucleotides match TRBD2. The trim removed 2 bases at V and 8 bases at J, leaving 12 bases unmatched. Per the germline V gene, CDR1 is SEHNR and CDR2 is FQNEAQ (reference sequence). The CDR3 consists of 16 residues. Here the CDR3 DNA reads TGTGCCAGCAGCTTAAATGGGCGGGAGAATGGGGATGAGCAGTTCTTC. Its protein is CASSLNGRENGDEQFF.

This chain uses TRBV7-3 with TRBJ2-1, with TRBD2 matching 7 bases. With 6 bases clipped from V and 7 bases from J, the junction kept 12 bases outside the gene matches. Germline V gene sequence: CDR1 SGHTA, CDR2 FQGTGA. CDR3 length equals 15 residues. CDR3 DNA: TGTGCCAGCAGACTAGGGCCTAGCGGTGAGAATGAGCAGTTCTTC. Residues: CASRLGPSGENEQFF.

This rearrangement joins TRBV9 to TRBJ2-5; maybe TRBD2 (5 bases). V dropped 0 bases and J dropped 4 bases, with 10 bases sitting between them. The germline V gene encodes CDR1 SGDLS and CDR2 YYNGEE. The CDR3 totals 14 residues. CDR3 protein: CASSVEAGGETQYF. CDR3 nucleotides: TGTGCCAGCAGCGTAGAGGCAGGAGGAGAGACCCAGTACTTC.

V is TRBV6-1 and J is TRBJ2-7; D gene unclear. The CDR3 is 12 residues long. Per the germline V gene, CDR1 is MNHNS and CDR2 is SASEGT. Trimming removed 10 bases at V and 0 bases at J, with 10 bases between. CDR3 loop: CATNVASYEQYF. CDR3 DNA sequence: TGTGCCACCAACGTGGCCTCCTACGAGCAGTACTTC.

The V gene is TRBV11-3, the J gene TRBJ2-7; maybe TRBD1 (6 bases). Per the germline V gene, CDR1 is SGHNT and CDR2 is YENEEA. Trimming took off 8 bases at V and 0 bases at J, with 14 bases between the two ends. This CDR3 has 14 residues. CDR3 loop: CASGGRGSSYEQYF. The CDR3 DNA reads TGTGCCAGCGGAGGCAGGGGCAGCTCCTACGAGCAGTACTTC.

The rearrangement joins TRBV14 to TRBJ2-1; 13 bases agree with TRBD2. The length of the CDR3 is 17 residues. Germline CDR1 is SGHDN and CDR2 is FVKESK. After removal of 0 bases from V and 9 bases from J, the junction contained 8 bases not matched to a gene. CDR3 region: CASSQERPTSGRVEQFF. The CDR3 region has the DNA TGTGCCAGCAGCCAAGAGAGACCAACTAGCGGGAGGGTTGAGCAGTTCTTC.

The J gene is TRBJ2-7, the V gene TRBV5-4; 10 bases are a match to TRBD2. Per the germline V gene, CDR1 is SGHNT and CDR2 is YYREEE (reference sequence). This CDR3 has 15 residues. The junction had 6 bases not matched to a gene; V was cut back by 3 bases and J by 3 bases. CDR3 in amino acids: CASSSGLADRYEQYF. CDR3 nucleotide sequence: TGTGCCAGCAGCTCCGGACTAGCGGACCGCTACGAGCAGTACTTC.

The chain has TRBV25-1 and TRBJ2-3; a possible D gene is TRBD1 (5 bases). The germline V gene encodes CDR1 MGHDK and CDR2 SYGVNS. Trimming took 5 bases from V and 2 from J, leaving 14 bases between them. This CDR3 spans 15 amino acids. CDR3 coding DNA: TGTGCCAGCAGTCCCCCAGGGCAGGCCACAGATACGCAGTATTTT. Translated: CASSPPGQATDTQYF.

There are a few counts of this clone. This chain links TRBV9 with TRBJ1-1; D gene ambiguous. The CDR3 covers 13 residues. V was pared by 4 bases and J by 3 bases, with 10 bases between. From germline, CDR1 is SGDLS and CDR2 YYNGEE. CDR3 nucleotide sequence: TGTGCCAGCAGCCCCCGACGGGACACTGAAGCTTTCTTT. Amino acids: CASSPRRDTEAFF.

The V call is TRBV28, the J call TRBJ2-7, with D perhaps matching TRBD2 (5 bases). The CDR3 length is 13 residues. Per the germline V gene, CDR1 is MDHEN and CDR2 is SYDVKM. V gave up 6 bases and J gave up 2 bases, with 11 bases separating them. The CDR3 region has the DNA TGTGCCAGCAGATCGGCCGGGACCTACGAGCAGTACTTC. This encodes CASRSAGTYEQYF.

The gene calls are TRBV7-2 and TRBJ1-2, with D possibly matching TRBD1 (6 bases). This CDR3 spans 13 amino acids. Trimming cost V 7 bases and J 5 bases, with 14 bases left between them. Germline V lookup: CDR1 SGHTA, CDR2 FQGNSA. The CDR3 here is CASTTQGPYGYTF. The DNA for the CDR3 is TGTGCCAGCACCACACAGGGTCCATATGGCTACACCTTC.

This rearrangement joins TRBV4-3 to TRBJ2-7; 7 nucleotides agree with TRBD2. CDR3 length: 15 residues. J gave up 6 bases and V 4 bases, and 12 bases lay outside the gene matches. Germline V gene data show CDR1 as LGHNA and CDR2 as YSLEER. CDR3 nucleotide sequence: TGCGCCAGCAGCCTCGTTCCTAGCGGACGCGTCGAGCAGTACTTC. Protein sequence: CASSLVPSGRVEQYF.

The V call is TRBV6-6, the J call TRBJ2-7, with a weak D call TRBD2 (5 bases). The V gene's germline CDR1 is MNHNY and CDR2 SVGAGI (reference sequence). The CDR3 has 13 amino acids. Trimming removed 6 bases from V and 2 bases from J, with 11 bases in between. This CDR3 reads CASSQLVPYEQYF. Here the CDR3 DNA reads TGTGCCAGCAGCCAACTAGTTCCCTACGAGCAGTACTTC.

This clone came up once. The chain carries TRBV5-1 and TRBJ2-7; D gene uncertain. Germline CDR1 is SGHRS and CDR2 is YFSETQ. V was cut by 3 bases and J by 2 bases, with 9 bases left in between. This CDR3 has 13 amino acids. CDR3 sequence reads: CASSWAATYEQYF. CDR3 nucleotides: TGCGCCAGCAGCTGGGCTGCCACCTACGAGCAGTACTTC.

The chain uses TRBV19 and TRBJ2-3, with 7 bases identical to TRBD2. The junction had 15 bases not matched to a gene; V was cut back by 4 bases and J by 5 bases. The germline V gene has CDR1 LNHDA and CDR2 SQIVND (reference sequence). This CDR3 is 17 amino acids long. CDR3 nucleotides: TGTGCCAGTAGTACGCTTAGTGGGAGGGCCGGTAGAGATACGCAGTATTTT. Its protein is CASSTLSGRAGRDTQYF.

The chain carries TRBV6-6 and TRBJ2-1; 10 positions agree with TRBD1. CDR3 size: 14 residues. V lost 1 base and J lost 8; bases outside the gene matches: 2. Germline CDR1 and CDR2: MNHNY and SVGAGI (reference sequence). The CDR3 bases are TGTGCCAGCAGTTACTTTGGGACAGGGGATGAGCAGTTCTTC. Protein product: CASSYFGTGDEQFF.